The 15 T cell receptor beta chains given below trace back to one sample, sequenced in a study of identical twins (TCRdb year 2016). The method was 5' RACE. The run used an Illumina HiSeq 2000. TCRdb reanalyzed the raw reads on its own, using fastp at Q25 for trimming and MiXCR for clone calling, and kept in-frame beta chains. Every entry covers one CDR3 protein and lists the most common genes and DNA from its rows. In all, the sample holds nearly 900,000 distinct CDR3 sequences, and roughly an eighth of those were seen once. Roughly 1.6% of the sample goes to the ten largest clones. The same sample was also studied in work on yellow fever vaccine responses in identical twins.

The sequenced sample was PBMCs. The source is a woman under 30 in good health.

V and J are TRBV6-2 or TRBV6-3 and TRBJ2-3, with D unclear. The CDR3 extends over 17 amino acids. Germline V CDR1 and CDR2: MNHEY, SVGEGT. The ends were cut back, 0 bases at V and 3 bases at J, with 16 bases in the middle. DNA of the CDR3: TGTGCCAGCAGTTACTCGGGTCTGGGAATTTCGACAGATACGCAGTATTTT. It encodes CASSYSGLGISTDTQYF.

Here the CDR3 reads CSASSPGGASGTQYF. The CDR3 region has the DNA TGCAGTGCTAGCTCCCCCGGTGGGGCCAGTGGGACCCAGTACTTC. This chain joins TRBV20-1 and TRBJ2-5; possible D gene TRBD1, 5 bases. V shed 3 bases and J shed 7 bases, with 21 bases lying between them. CDR3 length equals 15 residues. From germline, CDR1 is DFQATT and CDR2 SNEGSKA (reference sequence).

This clonotype was detected ten times or more. The V and J genes are TRBV9 and TRBJ2-1; no clear D. This CDR3 has 15 amino acids. Germline CDR1 and CDR2: SGDLS and YYNGEE. V was clipped by 0 bases and J by 0 bases, with 7 bases between them. The chain's CDR3 is CASSVAPSSYNEQFF. The CDR3 DNA sequence: TGTGCCAGCAGCGTAGCTCCAAGCTCCTACAATGAGCAGTTCTTC.

This chain connects TRBV20-1 to TRBJ1-2, with 7 bases matching TRBD1. Germline V lookup: CDR1 DFQATT, CDR2 SNEGSKA (reference sequence). The CDR3 covers 13 residues. The V segment lost 3 bases and the J segment 4 bases; nucleotides outside the gene matches: 5. CDR3 sequence: CSASRDSPYGYTF. In DNA form, the CDR3 reads TGCAGTGCTAGCAGGGACAGCCCCTATGGCTACACCTTC.

This clonotype occurred a few times. The V call is TRBV18, the J call TRBJ2-2, with D tentatively TRBD1 (5 bases). The germline V and J ends were trimmed by 6 bases and 3 bases, with 20 bases remaining between them. The germline CDR1 and CDR2 sequences are KGHSH and LQKENI. The CDR3 totals 17 residues. The CDR3 region has the DNA TGTGCCAGCTCGTACAGAAGTCACAGGTCAGACACCGGGGAGCTGTTTTTT. Its protein is CASSYRSHRSDTGELFF.

The rearrangement uses TRBV13 and TRBJ2-7, with TRBD2 matching over 12 bases. From germline, CDR1 is PRHDT and CDR2 FYEKMQ (reference sequence). The CDR3 covers 18 residues. This chain's CDR3 is CTCSLGLTGLAGFYEQYV. In DNA form, the CDR3 reads TGTACCTGCAGTTTAGGCCTAACTGGACTAGCGGGGTTCTACGAGCAGTACGTC.

This chain joins TRBV5-1 and TRBJ2-3; TRBD2 might be the D (6 bases). The CDR3 extends over 14 amino acids. V was cut by 0 bases and J by 10 bases, with 15 bases left in between. The germline V gene has CDR1 SGHRS and CDR2 YFSETQ. CDR3 nucleotide sequence: TGCGCCAGCAGCTTGGGTCCCAAGGAGGGAGCGCAGTATTTT. Its protein is CASSLGPKEGAQYF.

The sample holds a few counts of this clonotype. The rearrangement joins TRBV12-3 or TRBV12-4 to TRBJ1-5, with 10 bases lining up with TRBD1. The trim removed 2 bases at V and 6 bases at J, leaving 1 base unmatched. The length of the CDR3 is 14 residues. The CDR3 loop reads CASSLWDRGQPQHF. In nucleotides, the CDR3 is TGTGCCAGCAGTTTATGGGACAGGGGTCAGCCCCAGCATTTT.

The chain joins TRBV6-1 to TRBJ1-4; D is unclear. This CDR3 has 14 residues. The V and J ends lost 6 bases and 7 bases respectively, with 15 bases between them. CDR1 MNHNS and CDR2 SASEGT come from the germline V gene. CDR3 region: CASRNHDAPEKLFF. The DNA of the CDR3 is TGTGCCAGCAGGAACCATGATGCACCTGAAAAACTGTTTTTT.

J is TRBJ2-5 and V is TRBV7-6, with a tentative D call TRBD1 (6 bases). This CDR3 region has 13 residues. Germline CDR1 is SGHVS and CDR2 is FNYEAQ. The V and J ends lost 5 bases and 4 bases respectively, with 11 bases between them. CDR3 loop: CASSLSQGETQYF. For the CDR3, the DNA is TGTGCCAGCAGCCTCTCACAGGGAGAGACCCAGTACTTC.

This sequence joins TRBV11-3 and TRBJ2-5, with 9 bases matching TRBD2. CDR3 size: 16 residues. Germline CDR1 reads SGHNT; CDR2 reads YENEEA. V shed 0 bases, J shed 2 bases, and the junction held 4 bases outside the gene matches. CDR3 sequence reads: CASSLEAGGRQETQYF. The CDR3 DNA reads TGTGCCAGCAGCTTAGAAGCGGGAGGACGACAAGAGACCCAGTACTTC. Looking up the rest from reference TRBV11-3 and TRBJ2-5 gives the full variable domain: EAGVVQSPRYKIIEKKQPVAFWCNPISGHNTLYWYLQNLGQGPELLIRYENEEAVDDSQLPKDRFSAERLKGVDSTLKIQPAELGDSAVYLCASSLEAGGRQETQYFGPGTRLLVL.

This clonotype was seen only a few times. The V gene is TRBV5-1, the J gene TRBJ1-4; TRBD1 might be the D (5 bases). Trimming stripped 4 bases from V and 10 bases from J, with 14 bases between. The V gene's germline CDR1 is SGHRS and CDR2 YFSETQ. The CDR3 contains 13 residues. The CDR3 sequence: CASSLTGGGKLFF. The CDR3, as DNA: TGCGCCAGCAGCCTGACGGGGGGTGGAAAACTGTTTTTT. Together with reference TRBV5-1 and TRBJ1-4, the CDR3 gives the full variable domain: KAGVTQTPRYLIKTRGQQVTLSCSPISGHRSVSWYQQTPGQGLQFLFEYFSETQRNKGNFPGRFSGRQFSNSRSEMNVSTLELGDSALYLCASSLTGGGKLFFGSGTQLSVL.

This clonotype came up many times. This sequence joins TRBV28 and TRBJ2-7; no reliable D call. Germline V gene sequence: CDR1 MDHEN, CDR2 SYDVKM. V shed 7 bases and J shed 2 bases, with 6 bases lying between them. The CDR3 length is 11 residues. The CDR3 coding sequence is TGTGCCAGCACCGGTCCCTACGAGCAGTACTTC. Translated: CASTGPYEQYF.

This clonotype has a handful of counts. The chain is built from TRBV12-3 or TRBV12-4 and TRBJ2-1, with TRBD1 matching 8 bases. V shed 3 bases, J shed 9 bases, and the junction held 7 bases outside the gene matches. This CDR3 comprises 14 residues. As DNA, the CDR3 is TGTGCCAGCAGTTTTGGCCAGGGGGCTGGTGAGCAGTTCTTC. Encoded protein: CASSFGQGAGEQFF.

V gene TRBV9 combines with J gene TRBJ2-3; D ambiguous. The CDR3 totals 13 residues. CDR1 and CDR2 from the germline V gene are SGDLS and YYNGEE. V dropped 0 bases and J dropped 3 bases, with 5 bases sitting between them. The CDR3 loop reads CASSVAGTDTQYF. As DNA, the CDR3 is TGTGCCAGCAGCGTAGCGGGTACAGATACGCAGTATTTT.